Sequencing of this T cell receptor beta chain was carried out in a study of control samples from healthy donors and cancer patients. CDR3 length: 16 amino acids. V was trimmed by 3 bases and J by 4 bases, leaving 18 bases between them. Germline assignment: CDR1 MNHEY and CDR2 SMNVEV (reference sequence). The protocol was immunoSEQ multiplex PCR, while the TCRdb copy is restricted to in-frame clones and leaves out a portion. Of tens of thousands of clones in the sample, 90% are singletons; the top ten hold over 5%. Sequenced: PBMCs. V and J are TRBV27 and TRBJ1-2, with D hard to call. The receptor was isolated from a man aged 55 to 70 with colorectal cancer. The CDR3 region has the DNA TGTGCCAGCAGTTTGGTCATGGGGTGGGGATCCTATGGCTACACCTTC. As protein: CASSLVMGWGSYGYTF.